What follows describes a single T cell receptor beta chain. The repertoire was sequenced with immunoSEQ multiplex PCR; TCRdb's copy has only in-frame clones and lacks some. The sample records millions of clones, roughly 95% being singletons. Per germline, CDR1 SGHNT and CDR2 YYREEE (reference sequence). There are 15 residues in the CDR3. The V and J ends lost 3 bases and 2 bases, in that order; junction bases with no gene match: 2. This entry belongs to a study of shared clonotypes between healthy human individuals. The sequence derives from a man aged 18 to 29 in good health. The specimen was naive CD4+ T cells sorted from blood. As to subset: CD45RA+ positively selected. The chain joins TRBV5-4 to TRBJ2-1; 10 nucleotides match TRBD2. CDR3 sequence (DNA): TGTGCCAGCAGCTCGGGACTAGCGCCCTACAATGAGCAGTTCTTC. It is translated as CASSSGLAPYNEQFF.